Described below is a single T cell receptor beta chain sequence and its context. Its antigen is undetermined. The data originate from a study of cytomegalovirus exposure and HLA in healthy donors. About the research overall: Previous work identified roughly 120 million unique TCR beta sequences from about 200 million T cells. Study-level results: According to the study, 160 or so TCR beta chains were cytomegalovirus-associated. A later analysis linked a missense variant in DCLRE1C to the trimming of TCR beta V and J genes. DRB1 showed the most TCR associations and HLA-C the fewest in a later analysis, as rates varied by HLA locus.

V lost 11 bases to trimming and J lost 9 bases; unmatched junction nucleotides: 9. CDR1 is ENHRY and CDR2 is SYGVKD in the germline V gene. The CDR3 length is 12 residues. The PCR ran on 60 Vbeta and 13 Jbeta primers. The protocol was immunoSEQ multiplex PCR, while the TCRdb copy is restricted to in-frame clones and leaves out a portion. The sample records about 150,000 clones, approximately 80% being singletons. V and J are TRBV10-3 and TRBJ2-1; 8 bases align to TRBD1. The TCR originated in a woman aged 35 to 49 in good health and CMV-seronegative. Sequenced material: PBMCs. The CDR3 coding sequence is TGTGCCTCGCAGACAGGGGTCGGTGAGCAGTTCTTC. Amino acids: CASQTGVGEQFF.